The rows below give T cell receptor beta chains drawn from one sample of a study of blood T cell repertoires in COVID-19. The repertoire was sequenced with immunoSEQ multiplex PCR; TCRdb's copy has only in-frame clones and lacks some. This sample has 95,000 to 150,000 clones; over 80% occur once, and the top ten carry over 3%. The material sequenced was PBMCs or T cells enriched from blood (not recorded which). The receptors were gathered from a woman in her thirties who had recovered from COVID-19. Both conserved end residues are part of each CDR3. The D gene is left open where the match is weak. Not all rows give a size; the values are once, few, many and, for expanded clones, a class.

v_gene	j_gene	abundance	d_gene	CDR3nt	CDR3aa
TRBV3-1/TRBV3-2	TRBJ2-2	.	.	TGTGCCAGCAGCGGACACCTTGGGTCCGGGGAGCTGTTTTTT	CASSGHLGSGELFF
TRBV28	TRBJ1-3	.	.	TGTGCCAGCAAACACCGGGACATATCTGGAAACACCATATATTTT	CASKHRDISGNTIYF
TRBV5-1	TRBJ1-2	once	.	TGCGCCAGCAGCTTGGGACAGAACTATGGCTACACCTTC	CASSLGQNYGYTF
TRBV7-2	TRBJ2-2	.	.	TGTGCCAGCAGCTTAGATCGTACACCCACCGGGGAGCTGTTTTTT	CASSLDRTPTGELFF
TRBV4-3	TRBJ2-6	.	.	TGCGCCAGCAGCCAAGATCGGTTGGTAGTTGGGGCCAACGTCCTGACTTTC	CASSQDRLVVGANVLTF
TRBV27	TRBJ2-7	.	TRBD2	TGTGCCAGCAGAGCCCTGGCGGGGACTAGCGGGATTGCCGCTTACGAGCAGTACTTC	CASRALAGTSGIAAYEQYF
TRBV30	TRBJ2-5	.	TRBD2	TGTGCCTGGAGTCTGGGACTAGCGGAAGAGACCCAGTACTTC	CAWSLGLAEETQYF
TRBV6-4	TRBJ2-3	.	TRBD2	TGTGCCAGCAGTACCGAGCGGGAGCGGGATACGCAGTATTTT	CASSTERERDTQYF
TRBV19	TRBJ1-1	.	.	TGTGCCAGTAGTCTGGGACTGACGAACACTGAAGCTTTCTTT	CASSLGLTNTEAFF
TRBV12-2	TRBJ2-1	.	.	TGTGCAAGTCGTTCCTATAGCGGGCGGGTGAATGAGCAGTTCTTC	CASRSYSGRVNEQFF
TRBV7-9	TRBJ2-2	.	TRBD2	TGTGCCAGCAGCTTAGACCCGGGACTAGCCGGGGAGCTGTTTTTT	CASSLDPGLAGELFF
TRBV5-5	TRBJ2-5	.	.	TGTGCCAGCAGCTTTTGGGGAGAAGAGACCCAGTACTTC	CASSFWGEETQYF
TRBV2	TRBJ1-5	.	.	TGTGCCAGCAGCGAGGACACGCTCCTGAGCCAGCCCCAGCATTTT	CASSEDTLLSQPQHF
TRBV23-1	TRBJ1-2	.	.	TGCGCCAGCAGTCAATTATCGGGGGAGGCTGGCTACACCTTC	CASSQLSGEAGYTF
TRBV3-1/TRBV3-2	TRBJ1-2	.	.	TGTGCCAGCAGCCAGAGTAACTATGGCTACACCTTC	CASSQSNYGYTF
TRBV28	TRBJ2-7	once	.	TGTGCCAGCAGTTTTGGTGACTTCGAGCAGTACTTC	CASSFGDFEQYF
TRBV7-8	TRBJ1-3	.	.	TGTGCCAGCAGCTTGTCCACTGGAAACACCATATATTTT	CASSLSTGNTIYF
TRBV25-1	TRBJ2-3	many	TRBD1	TGTGCCAGCAGGCCCGGGACAGGGCGCACAGATACGCAGTATTTT	CASRPGTGRTDTQYF
TRBV19	TRBJ1-5	.	.	TGTGCCAGTAGTATAGTGAGGACATTGCGCAATCAGCCCCAGCATTTT	CASSIVRTLRNQPQHF
TRBV7-2	TRBJ2-7	.	TRBD1	TGTGCCAGCAGCCGCCGGACAGGGGTCTCCGAGCAGTACTTC	CASSRRTGVSEQYF
TRBV28	TRBJ2-7	.	.	TGTGCCAGCAGCAACCGAGTGCCCCCCGAGCAGTACTTC	CASSNRVPPEQYF
TRBV11-1	TRBJ2-7	few	TRBD2	TGTGCCAGCAGCTTAAGTGGGCGCGGGAGTCTTTACGAGCAGTACTTC	CASSLSGRGSLYEQYF
TRBV5-6	TRBJ1-1	.	TRBD1	TGTGCCAGCAGCACACCGTTACAGGGGGTAAACCGAGCTTTCTTT	CASSTPLQGVNRAFF
TRBV28	TRBJ1-5	.	.	TGTGCCAGCAGGGACCTGGTGCGGGGGCCCCAGCATTTT	CASRDLVRGPQHF
TRBV5-4	TRBJ2-2	.	TRBD2	TGTGCCAGCAGCGGGAGGGTAGCGGGAAGTCACACCGGGGAGCTGTTTTTT	CASSGRVAGSHTGELFF
TRBV29-1	TRBJ2-3	few	TRBD2	TGCAGCGTTGTTGGGACTATTATCGGCACAGATACGCAGTATTTT	CSVVGTIIGTDTQYF
TRBV5-5	TRBJ1-2	.	TRBD1	TGTGCCAGCAGCTTGAGTGGACAGGGGGCTGGCTACACCTTC	CASSLSGQGAGYTF
TRBV6-1	TRBJ1-2	.	.	TGTGCCAGCAGTGAGTATGGTACTCCGGGGAACTATGGCTACACCTTC	CASSEYGTPGNYGYTF
TRBV15	TRBJ2-1	.	TRBD2	TGTGCCACCAGCAGAGAAGCCGGACTAGCGGGAGCCGAGCAGTTCTTC	CATSREAGLAGAEQFF
TRBV18	TRBJ1-1	few	.	TGTGCCAGCTCACCATTGAGAGGGCTGGAAACTGAAGCTTTCTTT	CASSPLRGLETEAFF
TRBV10-3	TRBJ2-1	once	TRBD2	TGTGCCATCAGTGCGCAGACTAGCGGGTACAATGAGCAGTTCTTC	CAISAQTSGYNEQFF
TRBV9	TRBJ2-7	once	.	TGTGCCAGCAGCGTATATTGGGACACGAGCTCCTACGAGCAGTACTTC	CASSVYWDTSSYEQYF
TRBV28	TRBJ1-3	.	.	TGTGCCACCTCCGACAGGGGAAACACCATATATTTT	CATSDRGNTIYF
TRBV7-2	TRBJ2-3	few	TRBD2	TGTGCCAGCAGCTTGGCTAGCGGGTGGGGGGATACGCAGTATTTT	CASSLASGWGDTQYF
TRBV28	TRBJ1-4	.	.	TGTGCCAGCAATTTCCTCCCCAATGAAAAACTGTTTTTT	CASNFLPNEKLFF
TRBV28	TRBJ1-4	few	.	TGTGCCAGCACAATGGGAGGGATAACTAATGAAAAACTGTTTTTT	CASTMGGITNEKLFF
TRBV30	TRBJ1-4	.	TRBD1	TGTGCCTGGAGGCCCAGGGGGGCGATCAGTGAAAAACTGTTTTTT	CAWRPRGAISEKLFF
TRBV28	TRBJ2-7	.	TRBD2	TGTGCCAGCAGTCCGAGCGGGAGGGCCGGTGAGCAGTACTTC	CASSPSGRAGEQYF
TRBV10-3	TRBJ2-5	.	.	TGTGCCATCAGGGACTTGCCGGAGACCCAGTACTTC	CAIRDLPETQYF
TRBV28	TRBJ1-1	.	.	TGTGCCAGCAGCCCGGGGGGGGCTGAAGCTTTCTTT	CASSPGGAEAFF
TRBV29-1	TRBJ1-1	.	.	TGCAGCGTTGTCTTAACAGTTCGCGTTGAGGCTTTCTTT	CSVVLTVRVEAFF
TRBV5-5	TRBJ1-5	.	TRBD1	TGTGCCAGCAGAAGGACAGGGAGCAATCAGCCCCAGCATTTT	CASRRTGSNQPQHF
TRBV19	TRBJ1-2	.	TRBD1	TGTGCCAGTAGGAGTGACAGGGCGCGTGGCTATGGCTACACCTTC	CASRSDRARGYGYTF
TRBV24-1	TRBJ2-5	once	TRBD2	TGTGCCACCAGCCTGGATACGGGAGGGCCAATAGGGGAGACCCAGTACTTC	CATSLDTGGPIGETQYF
TRBV4-3	TRBJ2-5	.	TRBD2	TGCGCCAGCAGCCCGGGGCCTAGCGGGAGGTCGCGGGAGACCCAGTACTTC	CASSPGPSGRSRETQYF
TRBV7-9	TRBJ2-7	.	.	TGTGCCAGCAGCCAACCTACACACGGACAGACATACGAGCAGTACTTC	CASSQPTHGQTYEQYF